This T cell receptor (beta chain) is drawn from a study of technical replicates of blood from a handful of donors. Between the trimmed V and J ends, which lost 6 bases and 0 bases, there was a span of 9 bases. The CDR3 extends over 13 amino acids. The germline V gene encodes CDR1 SGDLS and CDR2 YYNGEE. Generated by immunoSEQ multiplex PCR, the TCRdb table keeps only in-frame clones and is missing some. Among tens of thousands of clones listed, around nine tenths were seen once. This clonotype was sampled from a human donor in good health. Some clones in this sample may be carry-over from other donors' samples. The sequencing sample was made of PBMCs. The rearrangement links TRBV9 to TRBJ1-2, with a weak D call TRBD1 (6 bases). Here the CDR3 reads CASTPGANYGYTF. In DNA form, the CDR3 reads TGTGCCAGCACCCCAGGGGCTAACTATGGCTACACCTTC.